The T cell receptor beta chain under discussion was sequenced for a study of identical twins. The CDR3 consists of 14 residues. V lost 3 bases to trimming and J lost 2 bases, with 7 bases between them. Findings and limits, study-wide: Reduced insertions were recorded for abundant cord blood beta clonotypes, with no such pattern in memory repertoires.

The authors used template switching to add a universal primer site and gave cDNA unique molecular identifiers. TCRdb re-called the 5' RACE reads with MiXCR, one entry per CDR3 protein. The table lists more than 400,000 distinct CDR3 sequences, about 15% of them singletons. This clonotype occurred many times. What it binds is unknown. The same sample was also used in a study of yellow fever vaccine responses in identical twins. That investigation notes: Twins' vaccine T cell response reportedly seemed partly convergent, partly personalized.

V is TRBV12-3 or TRBV12-4 and J is TRBJ2-2; no clear D. The sample was CD4+ T cells sorted from blood. This receptor was identified in a woman between 18 and 29 years old in good health. In DNA, the CDR3 is TGTGCCAGCAGTTTGTATTCCAACACCGGGGAGCTGTTTTTT. It specifies CASSLYSNTGELFF.